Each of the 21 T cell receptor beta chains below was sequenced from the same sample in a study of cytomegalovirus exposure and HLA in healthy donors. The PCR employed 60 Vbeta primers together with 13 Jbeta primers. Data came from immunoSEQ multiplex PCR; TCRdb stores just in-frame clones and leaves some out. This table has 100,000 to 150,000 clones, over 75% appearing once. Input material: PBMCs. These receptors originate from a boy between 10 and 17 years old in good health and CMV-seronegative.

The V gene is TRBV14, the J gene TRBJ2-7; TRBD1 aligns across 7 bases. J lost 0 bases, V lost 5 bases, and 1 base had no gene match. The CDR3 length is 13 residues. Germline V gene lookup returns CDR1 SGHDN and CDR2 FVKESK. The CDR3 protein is CASSDRVSYEQYF. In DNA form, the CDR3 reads TGTGCCAGCAGCGACAGGGTCTCCTACGAGCAGTACTTC. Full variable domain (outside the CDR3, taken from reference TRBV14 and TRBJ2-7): EAGVTQFPSHSVIEKGQTVTLRCDPISGHDNLYWYRRVMGKEIKFLLHFVKESKQDESGMPNNRFLAERTGGTYSTLKVQPAELEDSGVYFCASSDRVSYEQYFGPGTRLTVT.

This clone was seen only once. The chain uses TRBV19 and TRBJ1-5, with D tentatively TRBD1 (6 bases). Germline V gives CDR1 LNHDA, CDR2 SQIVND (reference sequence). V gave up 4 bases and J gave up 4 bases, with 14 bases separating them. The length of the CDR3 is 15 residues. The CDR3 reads CASSKSRDMNQPQHF. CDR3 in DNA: TGTGCCAGTAGTAAATCCCGGGACATGAATCAGCCCCAGCATTTT.

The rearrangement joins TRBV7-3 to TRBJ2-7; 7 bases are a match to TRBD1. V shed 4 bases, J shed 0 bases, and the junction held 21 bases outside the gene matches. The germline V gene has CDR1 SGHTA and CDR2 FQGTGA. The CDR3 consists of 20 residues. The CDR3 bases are TGTGCCAGCAGCTCCCCCTCCGGGACAGACCCGACTCGATACTCCTACGAGCAGTACTTC. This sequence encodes CASSSPSGTDPTRYSYEQYF.

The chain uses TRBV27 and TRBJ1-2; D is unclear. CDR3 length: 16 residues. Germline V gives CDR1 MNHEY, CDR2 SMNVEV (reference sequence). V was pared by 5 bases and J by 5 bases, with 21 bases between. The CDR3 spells CASSPPPGSKGYGYTF. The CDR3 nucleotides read TGTGCCAGCAGTCCCCCCCCGGGGTCCAAGGGTTATGGCTACACCTTC.

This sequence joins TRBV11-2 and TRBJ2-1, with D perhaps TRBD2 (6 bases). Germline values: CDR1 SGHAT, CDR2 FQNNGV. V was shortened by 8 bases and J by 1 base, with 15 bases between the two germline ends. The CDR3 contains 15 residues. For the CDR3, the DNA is TGTGCCAGCTCTGTCGGGACTCAATCCTACAATGAGCAGTTCTTC. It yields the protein CASSVGTQSYNEQFF.

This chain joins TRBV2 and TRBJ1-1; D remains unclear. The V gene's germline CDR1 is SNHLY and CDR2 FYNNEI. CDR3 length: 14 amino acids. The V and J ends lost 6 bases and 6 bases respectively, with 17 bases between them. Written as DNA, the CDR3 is TGTGCCAGCAGCGCCAAGGAGGGCTGGGCTGAAGCTTTCTTT. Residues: CASSAKEGWAEAFF.

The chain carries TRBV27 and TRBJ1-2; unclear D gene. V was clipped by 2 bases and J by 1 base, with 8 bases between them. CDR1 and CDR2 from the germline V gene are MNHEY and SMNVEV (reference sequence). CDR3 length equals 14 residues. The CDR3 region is CASSLREYNYGYTF. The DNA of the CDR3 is TGTGCCAGCAGTTTACGAGAGTATAACTATGGCTACACCTTC.

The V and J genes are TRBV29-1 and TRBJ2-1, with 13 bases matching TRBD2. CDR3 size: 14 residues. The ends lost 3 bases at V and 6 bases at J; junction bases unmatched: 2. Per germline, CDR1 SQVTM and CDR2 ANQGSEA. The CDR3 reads CSVDGLAGVNEQFF. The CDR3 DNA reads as TGCAGCGTTGACGGACTAGCGGGAGTCAATGAGCAGTTCTTC.

Here the CDR3 DNA reads TGTGCCAGCAGCTTGAAGGAAGGCAGGGACGAGCAGTACTTC. Encoded protein: CASSLKEGRDEQYF. This chain joins TRBV5-4 and TRBJ2-7; weak D call: TRBD1 (5 bases). The germline V and J ends were trimmed by 1 base and 5 bases, with 13 bases remaining between them. The CDR3 spans 14 residues. CDR1 and CDR2 (germline): SGHNT, YYREEE (reference sequence).

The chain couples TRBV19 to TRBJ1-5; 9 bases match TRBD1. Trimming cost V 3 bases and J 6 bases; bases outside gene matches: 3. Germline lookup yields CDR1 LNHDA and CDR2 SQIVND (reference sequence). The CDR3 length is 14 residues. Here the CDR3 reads CASSITGGSQPQHF. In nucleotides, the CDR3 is TGTGCCAGTAGTATTACAGGGGGCAGTCAGCCCCAGCATTTT.

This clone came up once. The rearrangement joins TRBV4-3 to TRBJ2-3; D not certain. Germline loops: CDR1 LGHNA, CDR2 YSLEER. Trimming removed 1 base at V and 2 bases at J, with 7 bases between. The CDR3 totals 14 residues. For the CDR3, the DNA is TGCGCCAGCAGCCAAGGCGTACTCACAGATACGCAGTATTTT. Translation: CASSQGVLTDTQYF.

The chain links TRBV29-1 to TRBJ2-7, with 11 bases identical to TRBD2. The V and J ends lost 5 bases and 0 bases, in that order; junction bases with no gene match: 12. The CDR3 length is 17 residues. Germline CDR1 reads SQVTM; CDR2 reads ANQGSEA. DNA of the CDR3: TGCAGCGTTAATTGGGGTGCTAGCGGGGGGATCTCCTACGAGCAGTACTTC. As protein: CSVNWGASGGISYEQYF.

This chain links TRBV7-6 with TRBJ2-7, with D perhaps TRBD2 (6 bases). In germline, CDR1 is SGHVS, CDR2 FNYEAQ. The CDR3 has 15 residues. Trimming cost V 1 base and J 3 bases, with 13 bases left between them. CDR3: CASSLDDGSSYEQYF. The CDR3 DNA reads TGTGCCAGCAGCTTAGACGACGGGAGCAGCTACGAGCAGTACTTC.

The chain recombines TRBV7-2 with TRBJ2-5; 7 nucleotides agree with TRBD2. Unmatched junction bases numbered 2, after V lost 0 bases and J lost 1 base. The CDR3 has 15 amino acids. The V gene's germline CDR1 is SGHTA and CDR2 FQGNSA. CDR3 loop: CASSLAGRVQETQYF. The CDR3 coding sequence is TGTGCCAGCAGCTTAGCGGGGAGGGTCCAAGAGACCCAGTACTTC. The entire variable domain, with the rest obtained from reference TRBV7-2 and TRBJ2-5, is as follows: GAGVSQSPSNKVTEKGKDVELRCDPISGHTALYWYRQSLGQGLEFLIYFQGNSAPDKSGLPSDRFSAERTGGSVSTLTIQRTQQEDSAVYLCASSLAGRVQETQYFGPGTRLLVL.

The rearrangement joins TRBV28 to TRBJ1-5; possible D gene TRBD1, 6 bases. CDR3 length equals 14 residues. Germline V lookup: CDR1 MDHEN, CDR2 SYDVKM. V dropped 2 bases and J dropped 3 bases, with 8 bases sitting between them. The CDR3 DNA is TGTGCCAGCAGTTTAGGGGGCATCAATCAGCCCCAGCATTTT. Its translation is CASSLGGINQPQHF.

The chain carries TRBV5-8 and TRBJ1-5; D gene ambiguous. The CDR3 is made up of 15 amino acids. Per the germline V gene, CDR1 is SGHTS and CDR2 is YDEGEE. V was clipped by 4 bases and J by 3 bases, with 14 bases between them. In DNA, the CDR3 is TGTGCCAGCAGCGTACTAGACAACTCCAATCAGCCCCAGCATTTT. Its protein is CASSVLDNSNQPQHF.

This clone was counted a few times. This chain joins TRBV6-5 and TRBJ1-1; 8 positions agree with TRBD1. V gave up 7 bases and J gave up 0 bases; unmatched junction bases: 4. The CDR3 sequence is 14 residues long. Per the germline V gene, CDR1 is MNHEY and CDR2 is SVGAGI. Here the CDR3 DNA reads TGTGCCAGCAAAAGGACAGGGATGAACACTGAAGCTTTCTTT. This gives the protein CASKRTGMNTEAFF.

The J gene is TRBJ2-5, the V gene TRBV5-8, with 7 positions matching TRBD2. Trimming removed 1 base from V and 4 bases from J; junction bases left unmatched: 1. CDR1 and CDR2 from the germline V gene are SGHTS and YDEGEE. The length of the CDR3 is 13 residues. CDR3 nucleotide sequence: TGTGCCAGCAGCTTGTGGGAGGGAGAGACCCAGTACTTC. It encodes CASSLWEGETQYF.

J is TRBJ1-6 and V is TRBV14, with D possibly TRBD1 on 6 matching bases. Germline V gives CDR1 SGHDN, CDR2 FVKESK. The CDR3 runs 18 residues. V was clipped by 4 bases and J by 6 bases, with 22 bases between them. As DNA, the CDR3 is TGTGCCAGCAGCCTGTTTATGAGCAGACAGGCCTCTAATTCACCCCTCCACTTT. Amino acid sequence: CASSLFMSRQASNSPLHF.

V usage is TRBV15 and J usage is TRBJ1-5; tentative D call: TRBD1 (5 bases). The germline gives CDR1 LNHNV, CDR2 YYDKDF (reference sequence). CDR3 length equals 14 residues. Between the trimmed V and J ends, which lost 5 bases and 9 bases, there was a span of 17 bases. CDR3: CATSSGREQAPQHF. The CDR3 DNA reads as TGTGCCACCAGCTCCGGGCGGGAACAGGCGCCCCAGCATTTT.

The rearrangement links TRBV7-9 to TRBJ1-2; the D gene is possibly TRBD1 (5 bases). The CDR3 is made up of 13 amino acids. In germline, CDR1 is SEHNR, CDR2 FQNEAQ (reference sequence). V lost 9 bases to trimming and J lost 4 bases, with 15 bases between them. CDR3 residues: CASKTGGVYGYTF. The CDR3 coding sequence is TGTGCCAGTAAAACAGGAGGGGTCTATGGCTACACCTTC.